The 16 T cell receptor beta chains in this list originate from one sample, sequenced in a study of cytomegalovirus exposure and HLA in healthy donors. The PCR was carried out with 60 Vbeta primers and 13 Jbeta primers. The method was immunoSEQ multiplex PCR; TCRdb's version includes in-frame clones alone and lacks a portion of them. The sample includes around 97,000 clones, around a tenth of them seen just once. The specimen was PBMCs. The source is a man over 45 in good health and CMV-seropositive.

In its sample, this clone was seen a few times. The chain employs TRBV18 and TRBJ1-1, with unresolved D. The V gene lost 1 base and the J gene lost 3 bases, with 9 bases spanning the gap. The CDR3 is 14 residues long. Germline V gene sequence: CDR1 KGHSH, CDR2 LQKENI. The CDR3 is CASSPLSGDTEAFF. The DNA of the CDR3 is TGTGCCAGCTCACCACTCTCGGGAGACACTGAAGCTTTCTTT.

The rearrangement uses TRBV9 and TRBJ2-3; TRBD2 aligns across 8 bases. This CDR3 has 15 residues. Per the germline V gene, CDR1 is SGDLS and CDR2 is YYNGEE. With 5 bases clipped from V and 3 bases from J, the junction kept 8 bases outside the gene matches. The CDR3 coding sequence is TGTGCCAGCAGTACCCGGGGGGGGCAAACAGATACGCAGTATTTT. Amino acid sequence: CASSTRGGQTDTQYF.

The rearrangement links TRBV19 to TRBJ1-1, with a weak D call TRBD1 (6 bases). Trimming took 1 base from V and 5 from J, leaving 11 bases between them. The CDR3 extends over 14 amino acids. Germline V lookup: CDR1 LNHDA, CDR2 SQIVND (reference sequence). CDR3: CASSIGQGYTEAFF. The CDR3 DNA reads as TGTGCCAGTAGTATAGGGCAGGGGTATACTGAAGCTTTCTTT.

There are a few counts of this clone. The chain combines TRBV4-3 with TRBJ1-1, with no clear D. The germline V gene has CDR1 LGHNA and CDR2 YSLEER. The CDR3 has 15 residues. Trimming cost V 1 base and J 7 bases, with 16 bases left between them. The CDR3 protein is CASSQGALLFREAFF. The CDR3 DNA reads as TGCGCCAGCAGCCAAGGGGCCCTCCTTTTCCGTGAAGCTTTCTTT.

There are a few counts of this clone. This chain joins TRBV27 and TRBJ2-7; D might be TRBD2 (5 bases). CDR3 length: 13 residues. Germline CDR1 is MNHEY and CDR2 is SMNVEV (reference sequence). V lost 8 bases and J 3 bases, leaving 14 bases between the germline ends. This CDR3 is CASPTGCNYEQYF. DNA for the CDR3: TGTGCCAGCCCCACGGGGTGTAACTACGAGCAGTACTTC.

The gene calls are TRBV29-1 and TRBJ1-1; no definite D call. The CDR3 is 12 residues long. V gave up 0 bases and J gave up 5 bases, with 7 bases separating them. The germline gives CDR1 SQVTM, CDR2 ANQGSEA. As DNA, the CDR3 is TGCAGCGTTGAAGAGGGAGAGACTGAAGCTTTCTTT. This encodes CSVEEGETEAFF.

The DNA of the CDR3 is TGTGCCAGTACCCTATCGGAGACAGGAAGGGAAAAACTGTTTTTT. Amino acids: CASTLSETGREKLFF. The chain uses TRBV19 and TRBJ1-4; a possible D gene is TRBD1 (6 bases). The germline V and J ends were trimmed by 7 bases and 8 bases, with 20 bases remaining between them. Germline values: CDR1 LNHDA, CDR2 SQIVND (reference sequence). The CDR3 is 15 residues long.

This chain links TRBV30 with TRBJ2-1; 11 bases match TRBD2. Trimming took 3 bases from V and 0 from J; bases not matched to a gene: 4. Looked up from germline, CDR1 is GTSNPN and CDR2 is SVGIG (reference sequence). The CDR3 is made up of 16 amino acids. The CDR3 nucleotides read TGTGCCTGGAGGGGACTAGCGGCAGGCTCCTACAATGAGCAGTTCTTC. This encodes CAWRGLAAGSYNEQFF.

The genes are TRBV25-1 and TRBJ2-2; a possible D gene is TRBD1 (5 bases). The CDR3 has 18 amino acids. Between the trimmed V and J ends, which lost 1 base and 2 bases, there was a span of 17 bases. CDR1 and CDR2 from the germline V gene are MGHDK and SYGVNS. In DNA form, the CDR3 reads TGTGCCAGCAGTGAATCCAGGGCGGAAAGCCGAAACACCGGGGAGCTGTTTTTT. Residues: CASSESRAESRNTGELFF.

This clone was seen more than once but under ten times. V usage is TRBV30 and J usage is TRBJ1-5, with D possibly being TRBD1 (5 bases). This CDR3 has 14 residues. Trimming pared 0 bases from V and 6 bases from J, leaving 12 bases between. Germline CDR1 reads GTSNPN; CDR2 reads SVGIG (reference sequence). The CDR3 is CAWSVQGAGQPQHF. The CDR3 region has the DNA TGTGCCTGGAGTGTACAAGGGGCCGGTCAGCCCCAGCATTTT.

The CDR3 protein is CASRDRDRGYNEQFF. The CDR3 region has the DNA TGTGCCAGCAGGGACCGGGACAGGGGATACAATGAGCAGTTCTTC. This chain uses TRBV28 with TRBJ2-1; 10 bases agree with TRBD1. The germline V gene has CDR1 MDHEN and CDR2 SYDVKM. V was clipped by 6 bases and J by 4 bases; unmatched bases: 6. The CDR3 totals 15 residues.

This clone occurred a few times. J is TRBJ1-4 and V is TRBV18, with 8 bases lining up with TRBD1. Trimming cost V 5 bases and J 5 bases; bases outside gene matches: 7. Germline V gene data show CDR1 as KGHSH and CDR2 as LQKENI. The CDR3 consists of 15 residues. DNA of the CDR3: TGTGCCAGCTCATCGTCACAGGGGGGAAATGAAAAACTGTTTTTT. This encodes CASSSSQGGNEKLFF.

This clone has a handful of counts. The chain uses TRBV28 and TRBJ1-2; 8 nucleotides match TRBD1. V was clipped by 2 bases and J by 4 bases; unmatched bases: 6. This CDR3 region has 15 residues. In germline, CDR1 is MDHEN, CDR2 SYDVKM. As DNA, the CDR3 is TGTGCCAGCAGTTTAATTTCAGGGGGCAGCTATGGCTACACCTTC. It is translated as CASSLISGGSYGYTF.

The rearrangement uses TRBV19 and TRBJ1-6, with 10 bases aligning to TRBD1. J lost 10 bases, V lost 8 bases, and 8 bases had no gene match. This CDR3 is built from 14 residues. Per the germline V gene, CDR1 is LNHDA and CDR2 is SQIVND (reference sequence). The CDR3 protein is CASAAGTGESPLHF. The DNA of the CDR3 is TGTGCCAGTGCTGCCGGGACAGGGGAATCACCCCTCCACTTT.

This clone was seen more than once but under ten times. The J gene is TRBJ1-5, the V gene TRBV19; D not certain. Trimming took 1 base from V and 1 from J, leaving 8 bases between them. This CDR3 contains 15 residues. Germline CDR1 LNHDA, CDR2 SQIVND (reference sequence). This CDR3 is CASSIASRSNQPQHF. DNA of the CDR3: TGTGCCAGTAGTATAGCGAGTCGGAGCAATCAGCCCCAGCATTTT.

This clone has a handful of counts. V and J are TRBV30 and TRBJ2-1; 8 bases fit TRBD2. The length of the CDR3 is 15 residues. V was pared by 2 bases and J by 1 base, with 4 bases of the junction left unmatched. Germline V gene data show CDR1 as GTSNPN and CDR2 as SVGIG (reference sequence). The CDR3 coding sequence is TGTGCCTGGAGTAGCGGGAGTCAGTCCTACAATGAGCAGTTCTTC. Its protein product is CAWSSGSQSYNEQFF.